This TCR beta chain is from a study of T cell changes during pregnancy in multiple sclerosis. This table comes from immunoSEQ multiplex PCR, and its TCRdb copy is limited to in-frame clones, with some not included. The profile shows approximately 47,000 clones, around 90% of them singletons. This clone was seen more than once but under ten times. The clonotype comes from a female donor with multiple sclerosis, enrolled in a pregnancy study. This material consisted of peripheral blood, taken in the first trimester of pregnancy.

The CDR3 nucleotides read TGCGCCAGCAGCCAAGAGGGTCAGGAGGGTTGGGATGGCTACACCTTC. This encodes CASSQEGQEGWDGYTF. The chain has TRBV4-3 and TRBJ1-2; no clear D gene. The CDR3 spans 16 residues. V lost 0 bases and J 6 bases, leaving 17 bases between the germline ends. In germline, CDR1 is LGHNA, CDR2 YSLEER.